This T cell receptor (beta chain) originates from a study of T cells in Graves' hyperthyroidism and ophthalmopathy. TCR beta CDR3 regions were amplified from RNA. Primed by the HTBI set, a first-round RT-PCR was run on the TCR CDR3. TCRdb passed the multiplex PCR reads through MiXCR, listing each CDR3 protein once. The sample lists around 200,000 distinct CDR3 sequences, more than 15% seen once, with 25% to 30% in the top ten. Regarding the study as a whole: Most thyroid clonotypes expanded above 0.001 were also detected in blood.

Uncontrolled infection, other autoimmune disease, pregnancy and lactation each barred patients from inclusion. On the basis of clinical symptoms, serum thyroxine and TRAb, thyroid ultrasound and orbital computed tomography, diagnoses were made. Per the germline V gene, CDR1 is LNHDA and CDR2 is SQIVND (reference sequence). V was cut by 3 bases and J by 1 base, with 12 bases left in between. The length of the CDR3 is 15 residues. In this sample, this clonotype turned up a few times. Its specificity is not known. The sample taken for sequencing was blood. The rearrangement joins TRBV19 to TRBJ1-2; D not certain. The receptor comes from a woman between 50 and 59 years old with Graves' hyperthyroidism. CDR3 sequence: CASSIVVGNNYGYTF. DNA of the CDR3: TGTGCCAGTAGTATCGTCGTGGGGAATAACTATGGCTACACCTTC.